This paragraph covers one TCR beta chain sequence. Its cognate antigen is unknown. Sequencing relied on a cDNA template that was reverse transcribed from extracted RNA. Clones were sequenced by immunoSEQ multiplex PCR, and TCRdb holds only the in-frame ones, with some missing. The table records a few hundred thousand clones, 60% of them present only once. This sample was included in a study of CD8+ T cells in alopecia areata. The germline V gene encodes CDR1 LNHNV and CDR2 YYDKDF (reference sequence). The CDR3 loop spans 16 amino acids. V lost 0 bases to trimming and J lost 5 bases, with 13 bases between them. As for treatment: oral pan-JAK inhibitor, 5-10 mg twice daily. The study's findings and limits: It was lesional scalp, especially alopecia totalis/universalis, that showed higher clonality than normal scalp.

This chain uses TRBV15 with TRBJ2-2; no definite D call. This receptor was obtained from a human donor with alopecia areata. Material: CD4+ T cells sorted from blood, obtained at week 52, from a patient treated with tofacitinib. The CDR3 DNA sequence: TGTGCCACCAGCAGAGATGGTTCCCTTGGGACCGGGGAGCTGTTTTTT. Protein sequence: CATSRDGSLGTGELFF.